This section outlines one TCR beta chain sequence together with its context. Trimming took 6 bases from V and 5 from J, leaving 13 bases between them. CDR3 length equals 13 residues. Germline V gives CDR1 MNHEY, CDR2 SVGAGI. The data were obtained in a study of blood T cell repertoires in COVID-19. Across the whole study: Some COVID-19 samples were acute and others convalescent; all came from the United States, Italy and Spain. PBMCs, B-cell-depleted T cells, or T cells provided the cDNA or gDNA that made up the material.

TCRdb's copy holds only in-frame clones and misses some; the assay was immunoSEQ multiplex PCR. The sample holds 350,000 or so clones, about 88% seen once. Participants classified as exposed had met a COVID-19 case within 2 weeks before study entry. The rearrangement joins TRBV6-5 to TRBJ1-2; possibly TRBD1 for D (5 bases). The sequence was collected from a woman aged 30 to 39 who had been exposed to COVID-19. The sequencing sample was made of PBMCs or T cells enriched from blood (not recorded which). The CDR3 here is CASRSGGGYGYTF. The CDR3 coding sequence is TGTGCCAGCAGATCCGGGGGGGGATATGGCTACACCTTC.